A selection of T cell receptor beta chains follows, all from one sample in a study of shared clonotypes between healthy human individuals. Method: immunoSEQ multiplex PCR; TCRdb's copy keeps in-frame clones and lacks some. The table lists 150,000 to 200,000 clones, roughly 93% of them singletons, with more than 0.06% in the top ten. The specimen sequenced was naive CD4+ T cells sorted from blood. The receptor set was obtained from a woman aged 25 to 39 in good health. Both conserved end residues are part of each CDR3. Fields, in order: V gene, clone size, J gene, D gene, CDR3 DNA, CDR3 protein. The D gene is left open where the match is weak. Expanded clones get a size class; other rows say once, few or many, or leave the size out.

V gene: TRBV4-2; clone size: once; J gene: TRBJ2-7; D gene: NA; CDR3 DNA: TGTGCCAGCAGCCAAGATTGGCAGGAGGGGTCTATTAGGCAGTACTTC; CDR3 protein: CASSQDWQEGSIRQYF
V gene: TRBV2; clone size: NA; J gene: TRBJ2-7; D gene: NA; CDR3 DNA: TGTGCCAGCGTACTTTGGGACCCTTCCTACGAGCAGTACTTC; CDR3 protein: CASVLWDPSYEQYF
V gene: TRBV28; clone size: NA; J gene: TRBJ2-2; D gene: NA; CDR3 DNA: TGTGCCAGCAGTTTTTGGGGGGCACCGAACACCGGGGAGCTGTTTTTT; CDR3 protein: CASSFWGAPNTGELFF
V gene: TRBV29-1; clone size: NA; J gene: TRBJ2-1; D gene: TRBD2; CDR3 DNA: TGCAGCTGCGGGCCCGCGGGGGGCTACAATGAGCAGTTCTTC; CDR3 protein: CSCGPAGGYNEQFF
V gene: TRBV27; clone size: NA; J gene: TRBJ2-1; D gene: TRBD1; CDR3 DNA: TGTGCCAGCATGGGACAGACTTCAAACAATGAGCAGTTCTTC; CDR3 protein: CASMGQTSNNEQFF
V gene: TRBV14; clone size: NA; J gene: TRBJ2-5; D gene: TRBD2; CDR3 DNA: TGTGCCAGCAGCCAAGATAGCCCTAGCGGGAGGGTTGAGACCCAGTACTTC; CDR3 protein: CASSQDSPSGRVETQYF
V gene: TRBV28; clone size: NA; J gene: TRBJ2-1; D gene: TRBD2; CDR3 DNA: TGTGCCAGCAGTTCAAGCGGGATCTCCTACAATGAGCAGTTCTTC; CDR3 protein: CASSSSGISYNEQFF
V gene: TRBV21-1; clone size: NA; J gene: TRBJ2-5; D gene: NA; CDR3 DNA: TGTGCCAGCAGCCGCACAACAAAGGGAGAGGGTTGGAGGGGGAGGGAGACCCAGTACTTC; CDR3 protein: CASSRTTKGEGWRGRETQYF
V gene: TRBV6-5; clone size: NA; J gene: TRBJ1-1; D gene: NA; CDR3 DNA: TGTGCCAGCAATAAAGACAGCGGCACTGAAGCTTTCTTT; CDR3 protein: CASNKDSGTEAFF
V gene: TRBV5-6; clone size: NA; J gene: TRBJ1-4; D gene: TRBD1; CDR3 DNA: TGTGCCAGCAGCGGGGCGGGGACAGGGGAAGAAAAACTGTTTTTT; CDR3 protein: CASSGAGTGEEKLFF
V gene: TRBV5-1; clone size: NA; J gene: TRBJ2-3; D gene: NA; CDR3 DNA: TGCGCCAGCAGCTTGGGGTCAGGAGCGGGCACAGATACGCAGTATTTT; CDR3 protein: CASSLGSGAGTDTQYF
V gene: TRBV14; clone size: NA; J gene: TRBJ2-5; D gene: TRBD2; CDR3 DNA: TGTGCCAGCAGCCAAGATAGGACTAGCGGGGGAGGAACGACCCAGTACTTC; CDR3 protein: CASSQDRTSGGGTTQYF
V gene: TRBV18; clone size: NA; J gene: TRBJ1-2; D gene: NA; CDR3 DNA: TGTGCCAGCTCAATTATGCCCCTAAAGGTGGGCGCGTTATATGGCTACACCTTC; CDR3 protein: CASSIMPLKVGALYGYTF
V gene: TRBV19; clone size: few; J gene: TRBJ1-2; D gene: NA; CDR3 DNA: TGTGCCAGTAGTATCGGGAATGGCTACACCTTC; CDR3 protein: CASSIGNGYTF
V gene: TRBV5-6; clone size: NA; J gene: TRBJ1-1; D gene: TRBD1; CDR3 DNA: TGTGCCAGCAGCGGGACAGGTGGGACTGAAGCTTTCTTT; CDR3 protein: CASSGTGGTEAFF
V gene: TRBV14; clone size: NA; J gene: TRBJ2-7; D gene: NA; CDR3 DNA: TGTGCCAGCAGCCAACTCCAAGAATCCTACGAGCAGTACTTC; CDR3 protein: CASSQLQESYEQYF
V gene: TRBV19; clone size: NA; J gene: TRBJ1-2; D gene: NA; CDR3 DNA: TGTGCCAGTAGTCAGCCCCCAAGGGGGAGGAATGGCTACACCTTC; CDR3 protein: CASSQPPRGRNGYTF
V gene: TRBV27; clone size: NA; J gene: TRBJ2-1; D gene: TRBD1; CDR3 DNA: TGTGCCAGCAGGCCGGGACAGGGATTGCTAGCGGCTTACAATGAGCAGTTCTTC; CDR3 protein: CASRPGQGLLAAYNEQFF
V gene: TRBV19; clone size: NA; J gene: TRBJ2-2; D gene: NA; CDR3 DNA: TGTGCCAGGCACAAGTATTTCGGGTTCCCCGGGGAGCTGTTTTTT; CDR3 protein: CARHKYFGFPGELFF
V gene: TRBV5-1; clone size: NA; J gene: TRBJ2-3; D gene: NA; CDR3 DNA: TGCGCCAGCAGGGACGGGGCGGCAAGCACAGATACGCAGTATTTT; CDR3 protein: CASRDGAASTDTQYF
V gene: TRBV28; clone size: NA; J gene: TRBJ1-1; D gene: NA; CDR3 DNA: TGTGCCAGCAGTTTACAGGGACGGGTAAACACTGAAGCTTTCTTT; CDR3 protein: CASSLQGRVNTEAFF
V gene: TRBV9; clone size: NA; J gene: TRBJ2-7; D gene: TRBD2; CDR3 DNA: TGTGCCAGCAGCCCCTTAAGCGGGAGCTCCTACGAGCAGTACTTC; CDR3 protein: CASSPLSGSSYEQYF
V gene: TRBV7-9; clone size: NA; J gene: TRBJ1-2; D gene: NA; CDR3 DNA: TGTGCCAGCAGCTTACTAGGACAGAATACTAACTATGGCTACACCTTC; CDR3 protein: CASSLLGQNTNYGYTF
V gene: TRBV30; clone size: NA; J gene: TRBJ1-5; D gene: NA; CDR3 DNA: TGTGCCTGGCGTCCAGGCTCCGGGAATCAGCCCCAGCATTTT; CDR3 protein: CAWRPGSGNQPQHF
V gene: TRBV10-2; clone size: once; J gene: TRBJ1-1; D gene: NA; CDR3 DNA: TGCGCCACACAGGGTTCCGCTGAAGCTTTCTTT; CDR3 protein: CATQGSAEAFF
V gene: TRBV28; clone size: NA; J gene: TRBJ2-7; D gene: TRBD1; CDR3 DNA: TGTGCCAGCAGTTTGGGACAGCCTTACGAGCAGTACTTC; CDR3 protein: CASSLGQPYEQYF
V gene: TRBV6-5; clone size: NA; J gene: TRBJ2-7; D gene: NA; CDR3 DNA: TGTGCCAGCAGTTACGGGCGGGGTGCCTACGAGCAGTACTTC; CDR3 protein: CASSYGRGAYEQYF
V gene: TRBV6-6; clone size: NA; J gene: TRBJ1-1; D gene: TRBD1; CDR3 DNA: TGTGCCAGCCGTTGGGACAGGGGGCGCGGGAACACTGAAGCTTTCTTT; CDR3 protein: CASRWDRGRGNTEAFF
V gene: TRBV6-1; clone size: NA; J gene: TRBJ1-5; D gene: TRBD1; CDR3 DNA: TGTGCCAGCAGTACACAGGGGATGGGCAATCAGCCCCAGCATTTT; CDR3 protein: CASSTQGMGNQPQHF
V gene: TRBV5-6; clone size: NA; J gene: TRBJ2-2; D gene: NA; CDR3 DNA: TGTGCCAGCAGCTCACAGATTACCGGGGAGCTGTTTTTT; CDR3 protein: CASSSQITGELFF
V gene: TRBV5-1; clone size: NA; J gene: TRBJ2-7; D gene: NA; CDR3 DNA: TGCGCCAGCCGCAAGGAGGTTTCTGATGGCGAGCAGTACTTC; CDR3 protein: CASRKEVSDGEQYF
V gene: TRBV7-9; clone size: NA; J gene: TRBJ2-1; D gene: NA; CDR3 DNA: TGTGCCAGCAGCTCAGGACTAATGGGCTACAATGAGCAGTTCTTC; CDR3 protein: CASSSGLMGYNEQFF
V gene: TRBV29-1; clone size: NA; J gene: TRBJ2-2; D gene: TRBD1; CDR3 DNA: TGCAGCGGGCAGGGGGAGAACACCGGGGAGCTGTTTTTT; CDR3 protein: CSGQGENTGELFF
V gene: TRBV13; clone size: NA; J gene: TRBJ2-7; D gene: TRBD2; CDR3 DNA: TGTGCCAGCAGCAGTGCTAGCGGGAGAACGGGGCAGTACTTC; CDR3 protein: CASSSASGRTGQYF
V gene: TRBV27; clone size: NA; J gene: TRBJ2-6; D gene: TRBD1; CDR3 DNA: TGTGCCAGCAGCCTCAAACAGGGGGGAAATGGGGCCAACGTCCTGACTTTC; CDR3 protein: CASSLKQGGNGANVLTF
V gene: TRBV6-1; clone size: NA; J gene: TRBJ2-7; D gene: TRBD2; CDR3 DNA: TGTGCCAGCATCCGACTAGCGGGAAGCACGTACGAGCAGTACTTC; CDR3 protein: CASIRLAGSTYEQYF
V gene: TRBV28; clone size: once; J gene: TRBJ1-2; D gene: TRBD1; CDR3 DNA: TGTGCCAGCAGTCCAACAGGGGGAGGTGCGTTCGGTGGCTACACCTTC; CDR3 protein: CASSPTGGGAFGGYTF
V gene: TRBV28; clone size: NA; J gene: TRBJ2-7; D gene: TRBD1; CDR3 DNA: TGTGCCAGCACCGAAACAGGGGGCCGAATGAATTACGAGCAGTACTTC; CDR3 protein: CASTETGGRMNYEQYF
V gene: TRBV30; clone size: NA; J gene: TRBJ2-1; D gene: TRBD2; CDR3 DNA: TGTGCCCACGGACTAGCGGTGGGCAATGAGCAGTTCTTC; CDR3 protein: CAHGLAVGNEQFF
V gene: TRBV7-6; clone size: NA; J gene: TRBJ2-1; D gene: NA; CDR3 DNA: TGTGCCAGCAGCCACCCCCTGGTCGAAAGCAATGCTGAGCAGTTCTTC; CDR3 protein: CASSHPLVESNAEQFF
V gene: TRBV18; clone size: NA; J gene: TRBJ2-3; D gene: NA; CDR3 DNA: TGTGCCAGCTCACCCCGAGCGGAGGGGGCAGATACGCAGTATTTT; CDR3 protein: CASSPRAEGADTQYF
V gene: TRBV18; clone size: NA; J gene: TRBJ1-1; D gene: NA; CDR3 DNA: TGTGCCAGCGCCCCCGGACAGATCCCTAACACTGAAGCTTTCTTT; CDR3 protein: CASAPGQIPNTEAFF
V gene: TRBV7-9; clone size: NA; J gene: TRBJ2-7; D gene: TRBD2; CDR3 DNA: TGTGCCAGCAGCACACTAGCGGAATCCTACGAGCAGTACTTC; CDR3 protein: CASSTLAESYEQYF
V gene: TRBV5-4; clone size: NA; J gene: TRBJ2-5; D gene: TRBD1; CDR3 DNA: TGTGCCAGCAGCTTGGGCCGACAGGGGGGCCAAGAGACCCAGTACTTC; CDR3 protein: CASSLGRQGGQETQYF
V gene: TRBV18; clone size: NA; J gene: TRBJ2-3; D gene: TRBD2; CDR3 DNA: TGTGCCAGCTCACCCCTAGCGGGAAGGCGCACAGATACGCAGTATTTT; CDR3 protein: CASSPLAGRRTDTQYF